A single sample gave rise to the 7 T cell receptor beta chains below, sequenced in a study of blood T cells in healthy people across ages. A J-beta primer mix and a sample-barcoded 5' primer were used in a second PCR of roughly 6 to 11 cycles. Using its own MiXCR run on the 5' RACE reads, TCRdb lists one record per CDR3 protein. The data hold approximately 1.5 million distinct CDR3 sequences, with approximately 43% observed a single time. Sample: blood. The receptors shown here come from a woman younger than 30 in good health.

This clonotype was seen more than once but under ten times. V usage is TRBV6-5 and J usage is TRBJ1-2; D is possibly TRBD1 (5 bases). The germline gives CDR1 MNHEY, CDR2 SVGAGI. With 4 bases removed from V and 2 bases from J, the gap between germline ends came to 11 bases. The CDR3 spans 14 residues. CDR3 amino acids: CASSSKGRNYGYTF. CDR3 sequence (DNA): TGTGCCAGCAGTTCCAAGGGACGGAACTATGGCTACACCTTC.

Comment on this clonotype: Germline is not matched at one junction end, which may reflect a read error. The V gene is TRBV12-3 or TRBV12-4, the J gene TRBJ2-3, with 11 positions matching TRBD2. The CDR3 is made up of 16 amino acids. Here the CDR3 reads CASSLRLAGKVDMQYF. The CDR3 DNA is TGCGCCAGCAGCCTTCGACTAGCGGGAAAAGTAGATATGCAGTATTTT.

This clonotype was observed a handful of times. The chain carries TRBV6-5 and TRBJ2-1, with 11 bases lining up with TRBD2. Trimming cost V 10 bases and J 4 bases; bases outside gene matches: 9. There are 15 residues in the CDR3. Germline values: CDR1 MNHEY, CDR2 SVGAGI. DNA of the CDR3: TGTGCCACCACTATAGGGACTAGCGGATACAATGAGCAGTTCTTC. It specifies CATTIGTSGYNEQFF.

The rearrangement joins TRBV4-3 to TRBJ2-5, with D perhaps given as TRBD1 or TRBD2 (5 bases each). The DNA end lines up better with TRBJ2-1; the J call may be wrong. This CDR3 is 16 amino acids long. Germline lookup yields CDR1 LGHNA and CDR2 YSLEER. The CDR3 loop reads CASSPNSGTLQETQFF. CDR3 coding DNA: TGCGCCAGCAGCCCTAATTCTGGGACCCTCCAAGAGACCCAGTTCTTC.

This clonotype was observed a handful of times. The rearrangement uses TRBV4-3 and TRBJ2-1; TRBD1 matches 7 bases. Germline-derived CDR1 and CDR2 are LGHNA and YSLEER. The CDR3 consists of 17 residues. Losses at the gene ends were 0 bases for V and 7 bases for J; bases not matched to a gene: 12. The CDR3 here is CASSQDSHRGTGNEQFF. The CDR3 coding sequence is TGCGCCAGCAGCCAAGATTCCCACAGGGGTACGGGGAATGAGCAGTTCTTC.

This chain joins TRBV4-1 and TRBJ2-7; 7 bases line up with TRBD1. The CDR3 sequence is 15 residues long. CDR1 is MGHRA and CDR2 is YSYEKL in the germline V gene. V lost 2 bases, J lost 4 bases, and 8 bases stayed unmatched. The CDR3 DNA reads as TGCGCCAGCAGCCAAAAAATGACAGGGAGTTACGAGCAGTACTTC. Protein: CASSQKMTGSYEQYF.

CDR3 amino acids: CASSVFERPGELFF. In DNA, the CDR3 is TGTGCCAGCAGTGTCTTTGAACGACCCGGGGAGCTGTTTTTT. The chain is built from TRBV27 and TRBJ2-2, with D unresolved. CDR1 is MNHEY and CDR2 is SMNVEV in the germline V gene (reference sequence). The V gene lost 5 bases and the J gene lost 6 bases, with 13 bases spanning the gap. The CDR3 has 14 amino acids.